This TCR beta chain was identified in a study of patients with pleural tuberculosis. V was cut by 2 bases and J by 11 bases, with 15 bases left in between. The CDR3 spans 13 residues. From the reads, TCRdb called clonotypes with MiXCR, one entry per CDR3 protein. The sample has about 50,000 distinct CDR3 sequences, less than 9.5% seen once. This clonotype was recorded many times. The receptor was derived from a human donor with pleural tuberculosis. The V call is TRBV12-3 or TRBV12-4, the J call TRBJ1-1; TRBD1 is a possible D gene (5 bases). The CDR3 sequence: CASSLTGRGGAFF. The CDR3, as DNA: TGTGCCAGCAGTTTAACGGGGCGGGGTGGGGCTTTCTTT.